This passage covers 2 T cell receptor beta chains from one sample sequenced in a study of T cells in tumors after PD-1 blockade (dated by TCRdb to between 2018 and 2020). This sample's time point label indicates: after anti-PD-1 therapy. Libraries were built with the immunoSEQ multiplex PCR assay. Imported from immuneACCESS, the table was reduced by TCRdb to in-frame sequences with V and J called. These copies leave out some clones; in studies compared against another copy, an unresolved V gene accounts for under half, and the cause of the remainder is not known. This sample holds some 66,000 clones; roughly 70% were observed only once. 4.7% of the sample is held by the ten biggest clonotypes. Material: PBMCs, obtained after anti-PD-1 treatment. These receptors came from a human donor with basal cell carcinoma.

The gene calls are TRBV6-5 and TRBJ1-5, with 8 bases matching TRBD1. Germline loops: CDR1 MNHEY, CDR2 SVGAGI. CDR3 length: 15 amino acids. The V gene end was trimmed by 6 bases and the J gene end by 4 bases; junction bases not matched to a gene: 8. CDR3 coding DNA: TGTGCCAGCAGAAGGACAGGGTCGAGAAATCAGCCCCAGCATTTT. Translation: CASRRTGSRNQPQHF.

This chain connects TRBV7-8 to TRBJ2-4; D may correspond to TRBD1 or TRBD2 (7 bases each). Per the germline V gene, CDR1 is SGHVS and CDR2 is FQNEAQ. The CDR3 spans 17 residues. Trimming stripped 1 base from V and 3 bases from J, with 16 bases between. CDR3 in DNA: TGTGCCAGCAGCTTAGGCGCACAGGGGAGGGACAAAAACATTCAGTACTTC. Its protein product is CASSLGAQGRDKNIQYF.